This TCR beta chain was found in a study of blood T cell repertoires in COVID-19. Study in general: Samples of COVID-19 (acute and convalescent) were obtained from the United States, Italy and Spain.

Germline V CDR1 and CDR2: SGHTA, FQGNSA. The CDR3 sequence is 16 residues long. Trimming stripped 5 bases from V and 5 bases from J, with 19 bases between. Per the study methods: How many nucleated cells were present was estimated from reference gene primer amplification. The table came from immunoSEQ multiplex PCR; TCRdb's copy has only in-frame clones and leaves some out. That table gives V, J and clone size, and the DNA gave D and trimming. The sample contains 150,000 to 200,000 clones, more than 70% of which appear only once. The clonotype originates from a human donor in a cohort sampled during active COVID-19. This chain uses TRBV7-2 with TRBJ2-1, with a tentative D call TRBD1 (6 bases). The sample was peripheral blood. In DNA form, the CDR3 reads TGTGCCAGCAGCCCAGATAGGCCAGGGGACAACAATGAGCAGTTCTTC. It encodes CASSPDRPGDNNEQFF. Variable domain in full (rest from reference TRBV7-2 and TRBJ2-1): GAGVSQSPSNKVTEKGKDVELRCDPISGHTALYWYRQSLGQGLEFLIYFQGNSAPDKSGLPSDRFSAERTGGSVSTLTIQRTQQEDSAVYLCASSPDRPGDNNEQFFGPGTRLTVL.